These T cell receptor beta chains were read from a single sample in a study of regulatory T cells in long-lasting Graves disease. TCRdb ran MiXCR on the multiplex PCR reads and lists one entry per CDR3 protein. The profile shows roughly 500,000 distinct CDR3 sequences, around 21% of them singletons. The sequences come from peripheral blood mononuclear cells (PBMCs), collected when the disease was refractory, from a patient treated with antithyroid drugs. These receptors all stem from a female donor with Graves disease. The CDR3 runs from the conserved cysteine through the conserved F or W. The D gene is left open where the match is weak. Rows give clone size only sometimes, using once, few, many, or a class for an expanded clone.

v_gene	d_gene	abundance	j_gene	CDR3nt	CDR3aa
TRBV28	.	many	TRBJ1-1	TGTGCCAGCAGTTTGGCGGGACCGAAGACTGAAGCTTTCTTT	CASSLAGPKTEAFF
TRBV7-8	.	few	TRBJ2-4	TGTGCCAGCAGCTTAAGGGGACGAGTGGGCAAAAACATTCAGTACTTC	CASSLRGRVGKNIQYF
TRBV5-1	.	few	TRBJ2-5	TGCGCCAGCAGCTTGGCCGGGGACACCTGGGAGACCCAGTACTTC	CASSLAGDTWETQYF
TRBV6-2/TRBV6-3	TRBD2	many	TRBJ2-7	TGTGCCAGCAGTTACAGCGGGAGACTATACGAGCAGTACTTC	CASSYSGRLYEQYF
TRBV19	.	once	TRBJ2-2	TGTGCCAGTAGTACCCTCCGCAGCTCCGGGGAGCTGTTTTTT	CASSTLRSSGELFF
TRBV24-1	.	few	TRBJ1-2	TGTGCCACCAGTGATTCCACACCCTACTATGGCTACACCTTC	CATSDSTPYYGYTF
TRBV28	TRBD2	few	TRBJ2-6	TGTGCCAGCGGTCAGTCTAGCGGGAGGGGGTCTGGGGCCAACGTCCTGACTTTC	CASGQSSGRGSGANVLTF
TRBV27	.	many	TRBJ1-1	TGTGCCAGCAGTTTCAGCCCGAACACTGAAGCTTTCTTT	CASSFSPNTEAFF
TRBV27	TRBD1	many	TRBJ1-5	TGTGCCAGCAGTCCGCTGACAGGGGGAAGCAATCAGCCCCAGCATTTT	CASSPLTGGSNQPQHF
TRBV12-3/TRBV12-4	TRBD2	few	TRBJ2-3	TGTGCCAGCAGTCTCCTGGGGGGAGGGGCAGATACGCAGTATTTT	CASSLLGGGADTQYF
TRBV28	.	.	TRBJ2-3	TGTGCCAGCAGCTTCCCCGTGGAGGGCCCTAGCACAGATACGCAGTATTTT	CASSFPVEGPSTDTQYF
TRBV19	TRBD1	.	TRBJ1-1	TGTGCCAGTAGTACCGGGACAGGGAGGACTGAAGCTTTCTTT	CASSTGTGRTEAFF
TRBV28	.	.	TRBJ2-3	TGTGCCAGCAGTAGGGGTATGATAACAGATACGCAGTATTTT	CASSRGMITDTQYF
TRBV12-3/TRBV12-4	.	many	TRBJ1-2	TGTGCCAACCGGAGGGGGGATGGCTACACCTTC	CANRRGDGYTF
TRBV6-2/TRBV6-3	TRBD1	many	TRBJ2-6	TGTGCCAGCAAGATGAAACCGGGACAGGGGGACGTCCTGACTTTC	CASKMKPGQGDVLTF
TRBV30	.	few	TRBJ1-1	TGTGCCTGGAGTATGACGGGACGGATGAACACTGAAGCTTTCTTT	CAWSMTGRMNTEAFF
TRBV30	.	many	TRBJ1-6	TGTGCCTGGAGTGAGGGGAATTCACCCCTCCACTTT	CAWSEGNSPLHF
TRBV6-2/TRBV6-3	.	few	TRBJ2-7	TGTGCCAGCAGTTACGCGAGGAGGGGTTTTACCTACGAGCAGTACTTC	CASSYARRGFTYEQYF
TRBV27	.	.	TRBJ2-6	TGTGCCACCCTGACTCGCTCTGGGGCCAACGTCCTGACTTTC	CATLTRSGANVLTF
TRBV18	TRBD1	.	TRBJ1-1	TGTGCCAGCTCACAAAAGACAGGGTTGAACACTGAAGCTTTCTTT	CASSQKTGLNTEAFF
TRBV6-1	TRBD1	.	TRBJ2-7	TGTGCCAGCAGTGAAGAGGGGGCGTCGTACGAGCAGTACTTC	CASSEEGASYEQYF
TRBV28	.	once	TRBJ1-2	TGTGCCAGCAGTGAGCCGGGACAAAACTATGGCTACATCTTC	CASSEPGQNYGYIF
TRBV29-1	TRBD2	.	TRBJ2-7	TGCAGCGTTGAAGCCCTGGGGACTAGCGGGAGGCCATACGAGCAGTACTTC	CSVEALGTSGRPYEQYF
TRBV15	TRBD1	.	TRBJ1-5	TGTGCCACCAGCAGAGATAGGCAGACAGGGGGCAATCAGCCCCAGCATTTT	CATSRDRQTGGNQPQHF
TRBV30	TRBD1	few	TRBJ1-2	TGTGCCTGGGCCAGGACAGGGTATGGCTACACCTTC	CAWARTGYGYTF
TRBV6-1	.	.	TRBJ2-2	TGTGCCAGCAGCCGATCTAGCCTGAACACCGGGGAGCTGTTTTTT	CASSRSSLNTGELFF
TRBV10-3	.	many	TRBJ2-2	TGTGCCATCGGGGTGGATACCGGGGAGCTGTTTTTT	CAIGVDTGELFF
TRBV6-5	.	.	TRBJ2-2	TGTGCCAGCAGTTACAACCCTAGGGCCGTACGGGGCACCGGGGAGCTGTTTTTT	CASSYNPRAVRGTGELFF
TRBV19	.	.	TRBJ1-1	TGTGCCAGTAGTCAGTCGGGGGTGTCTGAAGCTTTCTTT	CASSQSGVSEAFF
TRBV5-5	TRBD2	.	TRBJ2-7	TGTGCCAGCAGCAAGGAGCGGGAGGCCTCCTACGAGCAGTACTTC	CASSKEREASYEQYF
TRBV6-1	.	many	TRBJ2-7	TGTGCCAGCACCAAACGGGACTCCGGGTTCTACGAGCAGTACTTC	CASTKRDSGFYEQYF
TRBV12-3/TRBV12-4	TRBD1	.	TRBJ1-6	TGTGCCAGCAGTCAGGGACAGCTAAATTCACCCCTCCACTTT	CASSQGQLNSPLHF
TRBV28	TRBD2	few	TRBJ2-3	TGTGCCAGCAGTTGGACGACTAGCGGAACCACAGATACGCAGTATTTT	CASSWTTSGTTDTQYF
TRBV6-4	TRBD1	.	TRBJ2-7	TGTGCCAGCAGTTGGGGGACAGGGAACTCCTACGAGCAGTACTTC	CASSWGTGNSYEQYF
TRBV28	.	.	TRBJ1-3	TGTGCCAGCAGTCAGTTTGGATACTCTGGAAACACCATATATTTT	CASSQFGYSGNTIYF
TRBV9	TRBD1	few	TRBJ1-2	TGTGCCAGCAGCGAACGGACAGGGTTTGACTATGGCTACACCTTC	CASSERTGFDYGYTF
TRBV10-3	TRBD1	many	TRBJ1-2	TGTGCCACTGCCTCGGGACAGGGGAACTATGGCTACACCTTC	CATASGQGNYGYTF
TRBV28	.	many	TRBJ1-2	TGTGCCAGCAGTTCCCTATACAGGGCTGGTGGCTACACCTTC	CASSSLYRAGGYTF
TRBV18	.	.	TRBJ1-1	TGTGCCAGCTCACCATTGGGCAGGGCGAACACTGAAGCTTTCTTT	CASSPLGRANTEAFF
TRBV7-2	TRBD2	many	TRBJ2-7	TGTGCCAGCAGCTCCTTCGGCGGGAGAGGCTACGAGCAGTACTTC	CASSSFGGRGYEQYF
TRBV6-5	.	many	TRBJ1-5	TGTGCCAGCAGTTCAACTCGTCAGATCAATCAGCCCCAGCATTTT	CASSSTRQINQPQHF
TRBV7-2	TRBD1	many	TRBJ1-1	TGTGCCAGCATCATATCAGGGGGCACCACTGAAGCTTTCTTT	CASIISGGTTEAFF
TRBV18	.	many	TRBJ1-1	TGTGCCAGCTCACCGGGGAACTCTGAAGCTTTCTTT	CASSPGNSEAFF
TRBV28	.	many	TRBJ2-7	TGTGCCAGCAGTTTATGGGACTGGGCACTCTACGAGCAGTACTTC	CASSLWDWALYEQYF
TRBV20-1	.	.	TRBJ2-6	TGCAGTGCTAGAGATCGCAACGCTGGGGCCAACGTCCTGACTTTC	CSARDRNAGANVLTF
TRBV6-1	.	few	TRBJ1-5	TGTGCCAGCAATTTTTTGGGGGGTTGGAGCAATCAGCCCCAGCATTTT	CASNFLGGWSNQPQHF
TRBV6-2/TRBV6-3	.	few	TRBJ2-1	TGTGCCAGCAGCCGGGGTAATGAGCAGTTCTTC	CASSRGNEQFF